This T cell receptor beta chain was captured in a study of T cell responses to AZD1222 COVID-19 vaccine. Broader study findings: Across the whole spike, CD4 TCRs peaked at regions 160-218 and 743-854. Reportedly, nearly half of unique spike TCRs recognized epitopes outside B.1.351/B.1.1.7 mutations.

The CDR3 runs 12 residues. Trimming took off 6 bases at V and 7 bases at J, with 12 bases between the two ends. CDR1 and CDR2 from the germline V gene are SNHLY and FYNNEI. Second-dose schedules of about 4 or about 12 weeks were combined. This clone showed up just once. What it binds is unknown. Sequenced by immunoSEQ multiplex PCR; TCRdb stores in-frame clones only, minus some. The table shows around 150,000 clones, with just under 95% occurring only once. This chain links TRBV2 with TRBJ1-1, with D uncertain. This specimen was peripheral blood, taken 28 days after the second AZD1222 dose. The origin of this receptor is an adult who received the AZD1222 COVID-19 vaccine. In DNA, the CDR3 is TGTGCCAGCAGGACCGGAGGTGGTGAAGCTTTCTTT. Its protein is CASRTGGGEAFF.